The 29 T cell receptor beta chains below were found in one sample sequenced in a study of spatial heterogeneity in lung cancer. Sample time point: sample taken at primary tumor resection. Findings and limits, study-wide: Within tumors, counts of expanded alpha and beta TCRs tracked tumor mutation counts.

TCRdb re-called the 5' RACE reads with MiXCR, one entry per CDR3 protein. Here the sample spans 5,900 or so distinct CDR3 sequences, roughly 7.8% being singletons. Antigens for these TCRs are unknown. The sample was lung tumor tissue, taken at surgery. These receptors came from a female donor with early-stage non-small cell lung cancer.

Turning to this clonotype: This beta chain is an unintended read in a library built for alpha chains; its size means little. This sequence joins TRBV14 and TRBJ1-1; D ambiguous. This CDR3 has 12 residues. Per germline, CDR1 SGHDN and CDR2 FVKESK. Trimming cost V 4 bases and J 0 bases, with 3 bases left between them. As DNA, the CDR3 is TGTGCCAGCAGCCCACTGAACACTGAAGCTTTCTTT. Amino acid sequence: CASSPLNTEAFF.

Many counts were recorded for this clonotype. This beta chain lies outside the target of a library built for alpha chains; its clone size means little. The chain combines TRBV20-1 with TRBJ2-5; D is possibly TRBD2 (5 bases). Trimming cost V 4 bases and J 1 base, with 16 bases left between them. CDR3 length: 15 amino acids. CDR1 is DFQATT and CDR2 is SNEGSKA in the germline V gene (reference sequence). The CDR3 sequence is CSAMSGSLVQETQYF. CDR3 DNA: TGCAGTGCTATGTCGGGGTCCCTAGTCCAAGAGACCCAGTACTTC.

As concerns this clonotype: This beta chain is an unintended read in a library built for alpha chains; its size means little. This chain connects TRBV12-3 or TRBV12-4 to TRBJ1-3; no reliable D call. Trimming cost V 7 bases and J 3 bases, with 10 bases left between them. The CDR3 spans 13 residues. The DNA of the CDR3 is TGTGCCAGCATTTTCACGGGTGGAAACACCATATATTTT. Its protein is CASIFTGGNTIYF.

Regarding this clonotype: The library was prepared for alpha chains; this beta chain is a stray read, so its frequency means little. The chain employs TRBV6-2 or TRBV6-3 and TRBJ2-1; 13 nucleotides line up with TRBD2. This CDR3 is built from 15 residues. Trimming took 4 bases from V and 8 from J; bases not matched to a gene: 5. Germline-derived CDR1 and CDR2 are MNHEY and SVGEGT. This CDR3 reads CASSSGTSGTHEQFF. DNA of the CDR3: TGTGCCAGCAGTTCCGGGACTAGCGGGACCCATGAGCAGTTCTTC.

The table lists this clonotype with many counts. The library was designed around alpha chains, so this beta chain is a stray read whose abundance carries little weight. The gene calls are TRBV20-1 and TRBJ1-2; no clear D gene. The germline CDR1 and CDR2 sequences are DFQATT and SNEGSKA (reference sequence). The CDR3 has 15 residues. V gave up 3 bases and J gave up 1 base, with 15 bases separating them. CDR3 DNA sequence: TGCAGTGCTAGCCCCGTCGGAGGGCATAACTATGGCTACACCTTC. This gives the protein CSASPVGGHNYGYTF.

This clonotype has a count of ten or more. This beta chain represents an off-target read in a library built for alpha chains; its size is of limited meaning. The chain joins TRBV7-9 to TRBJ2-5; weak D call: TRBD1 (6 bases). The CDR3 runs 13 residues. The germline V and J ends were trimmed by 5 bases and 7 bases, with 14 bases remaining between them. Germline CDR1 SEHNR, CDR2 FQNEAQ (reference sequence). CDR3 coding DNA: TGTGCCAGCAGCCCCCGGACAGCGGTGACCCAGTACTTC. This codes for CASSPRTAVTQYF.

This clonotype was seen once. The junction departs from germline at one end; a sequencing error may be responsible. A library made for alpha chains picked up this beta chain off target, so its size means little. The chain's CDR3 is CASSDPGTSTDTQYF. CDR3 in DNA: TGTGCCAGCAGTGATCCGGGTACCAGCACTGATACGCAGTATTTT. The chain employs TRBV2 and TRBJ2-3; D is ambiguous. The CDR3 is made up of 15 amino acids. CDR1 and CDR2 (germline): SNHLY, FYNNEI.

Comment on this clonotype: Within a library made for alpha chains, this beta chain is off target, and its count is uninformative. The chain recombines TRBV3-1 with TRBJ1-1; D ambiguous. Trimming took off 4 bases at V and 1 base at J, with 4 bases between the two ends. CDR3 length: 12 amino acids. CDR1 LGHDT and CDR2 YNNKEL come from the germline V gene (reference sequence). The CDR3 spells CASSPRNTEAFF. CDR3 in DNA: TGTGCCAGCAGCCCCCGGAACACTGAAGCTTTCTTT.

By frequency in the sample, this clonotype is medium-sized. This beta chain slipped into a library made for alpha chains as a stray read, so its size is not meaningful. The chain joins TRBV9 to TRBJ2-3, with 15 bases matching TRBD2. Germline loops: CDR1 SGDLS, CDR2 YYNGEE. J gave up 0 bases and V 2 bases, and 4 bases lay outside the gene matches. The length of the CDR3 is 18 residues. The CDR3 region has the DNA TGTGCCAGCAGCGTCGGGACTAGCGGGGGGAAAAGCACAGATACGCAGTATTTT. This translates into CASSVGTSGGKSTDTQYF.

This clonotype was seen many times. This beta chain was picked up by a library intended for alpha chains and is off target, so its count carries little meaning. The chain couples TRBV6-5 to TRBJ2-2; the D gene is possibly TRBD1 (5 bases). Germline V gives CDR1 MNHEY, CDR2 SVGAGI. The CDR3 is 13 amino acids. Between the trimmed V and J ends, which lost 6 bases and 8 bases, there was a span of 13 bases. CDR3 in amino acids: CASRKGISGELFF. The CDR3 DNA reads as TGTGCCAGCAGGAAGGGGATAAGTGGGGAGCTGTTTTTT.

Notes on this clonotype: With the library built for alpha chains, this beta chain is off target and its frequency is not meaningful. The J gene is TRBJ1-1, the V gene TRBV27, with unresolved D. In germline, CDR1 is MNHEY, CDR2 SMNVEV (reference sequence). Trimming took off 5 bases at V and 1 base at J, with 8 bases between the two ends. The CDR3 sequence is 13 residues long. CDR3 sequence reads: CASSHGENTEAFF. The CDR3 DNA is TGTGCCAGCAGTCATGGTGAGAACACTGAAGCTTTCTTT.

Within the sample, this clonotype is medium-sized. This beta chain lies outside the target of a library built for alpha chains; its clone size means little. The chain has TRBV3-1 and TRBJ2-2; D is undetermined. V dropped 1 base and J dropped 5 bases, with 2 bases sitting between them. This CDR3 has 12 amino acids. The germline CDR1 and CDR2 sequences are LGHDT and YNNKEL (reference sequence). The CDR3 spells CASSQVTGELFF. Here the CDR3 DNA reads TGTGCCAGCAGCCAAGTGACCGGGGAGCTGTTTTTT.

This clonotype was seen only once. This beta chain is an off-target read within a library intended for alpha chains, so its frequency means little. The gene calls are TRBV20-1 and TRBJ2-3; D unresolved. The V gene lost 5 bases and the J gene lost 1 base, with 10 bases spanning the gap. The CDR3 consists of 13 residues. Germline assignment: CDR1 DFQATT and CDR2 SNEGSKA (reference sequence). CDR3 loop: CSAPGLRTDTQYF. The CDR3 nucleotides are TGCAGTGCTCCCGGGTTGCGCACAGATACGCAGTATTTT.

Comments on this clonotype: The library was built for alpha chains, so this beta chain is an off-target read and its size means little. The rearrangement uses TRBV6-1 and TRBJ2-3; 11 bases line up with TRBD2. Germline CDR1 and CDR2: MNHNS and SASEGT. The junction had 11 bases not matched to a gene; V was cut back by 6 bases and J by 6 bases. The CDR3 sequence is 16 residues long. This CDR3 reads CASSLGLAVSWDTQYF. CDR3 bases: TGTGCCAGCAGCTTGGGACTAGCGGTTAGCTGGGATACGCAGTATTTT.

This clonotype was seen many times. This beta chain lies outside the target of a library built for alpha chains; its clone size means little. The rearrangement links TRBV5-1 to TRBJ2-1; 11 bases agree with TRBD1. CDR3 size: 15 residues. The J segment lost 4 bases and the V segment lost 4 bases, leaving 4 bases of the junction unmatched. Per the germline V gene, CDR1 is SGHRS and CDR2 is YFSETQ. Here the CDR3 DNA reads TGCGCCAGCAGCCAAGGGACAGGGGGGTACAATGAGCAGTTCTTC. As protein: CASSQGTGGYNEQFF.

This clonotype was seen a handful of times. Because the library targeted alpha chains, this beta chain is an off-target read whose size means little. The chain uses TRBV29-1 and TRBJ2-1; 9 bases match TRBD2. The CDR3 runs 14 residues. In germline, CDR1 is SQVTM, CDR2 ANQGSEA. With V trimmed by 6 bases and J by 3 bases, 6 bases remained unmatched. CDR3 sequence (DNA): TGCAGCGTGGAAAATAGCGGGGGCTACAATGAGCAGTTCTTC. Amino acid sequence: CSVENSGGYNEQFF.

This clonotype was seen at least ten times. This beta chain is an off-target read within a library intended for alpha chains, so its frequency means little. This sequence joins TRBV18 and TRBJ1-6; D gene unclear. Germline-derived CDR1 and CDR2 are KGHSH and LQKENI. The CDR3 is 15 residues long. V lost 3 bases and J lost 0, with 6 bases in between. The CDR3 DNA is TGTGCCAGCTCACCCACGAGCTCCTATAATTCACCCCTCCACTTT. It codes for CASSPTSSYNSPLHF.

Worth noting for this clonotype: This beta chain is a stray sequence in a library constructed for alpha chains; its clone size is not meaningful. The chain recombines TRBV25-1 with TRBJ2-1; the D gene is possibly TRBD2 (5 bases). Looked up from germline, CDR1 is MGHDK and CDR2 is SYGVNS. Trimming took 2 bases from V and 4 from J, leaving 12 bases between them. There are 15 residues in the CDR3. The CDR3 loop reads CASSEAGGFYNEQFF. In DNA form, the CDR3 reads TGTGCCAGCAGTGAAGCGGGTGGGTTTTACAATGAGCAGTTCTTC.

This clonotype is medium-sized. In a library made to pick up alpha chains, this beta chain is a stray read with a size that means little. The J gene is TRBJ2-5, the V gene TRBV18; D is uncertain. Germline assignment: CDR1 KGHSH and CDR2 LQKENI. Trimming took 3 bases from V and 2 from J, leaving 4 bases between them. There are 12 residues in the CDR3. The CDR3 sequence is CASSPQQETQYF. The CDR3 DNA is TGTGCCAGCTCACCCCAGCAAGAGACCCAGTACTTC.

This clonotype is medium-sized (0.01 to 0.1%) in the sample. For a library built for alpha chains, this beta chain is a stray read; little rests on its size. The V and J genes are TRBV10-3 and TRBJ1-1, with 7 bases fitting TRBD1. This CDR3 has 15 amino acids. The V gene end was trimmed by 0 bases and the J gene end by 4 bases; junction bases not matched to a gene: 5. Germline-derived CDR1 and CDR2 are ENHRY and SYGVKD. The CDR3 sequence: CAISESRGLGTEAFF. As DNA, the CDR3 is TGTGCCATCAGTGAGTCGAGGGGGCTTGGCACTGAAGCTTTCTTT.

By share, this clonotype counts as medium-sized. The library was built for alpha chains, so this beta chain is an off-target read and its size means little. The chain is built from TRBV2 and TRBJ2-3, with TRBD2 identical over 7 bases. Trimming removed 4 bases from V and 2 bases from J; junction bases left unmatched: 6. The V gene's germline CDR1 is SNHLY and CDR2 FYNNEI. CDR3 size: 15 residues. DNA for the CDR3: TGTGCCAGCAGTGCGGGGCGGGGGAACACAGATACGCAGTATTTT. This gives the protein CASSAGRGNTDTQYF.

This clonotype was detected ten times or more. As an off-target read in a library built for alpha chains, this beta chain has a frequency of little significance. This CDR3 is CSATGTGLNTGELFF. As DNA, the CDR3 is TGCAGTGCCACCGGGACAGGGTTGAACACCGGGGAGCTGTTTTTT. The chain recombines TRBV20-1 with TRBJ2-2; 9 bases are a match to TRBD1. The CDR3 is 15 amino acids. CDR1 is DFQATT, CDR2 SNEGSKA, per germline (reference sequence). With V trimmed by 6 bases and J by 1 base, 6 bases remained unmatched.

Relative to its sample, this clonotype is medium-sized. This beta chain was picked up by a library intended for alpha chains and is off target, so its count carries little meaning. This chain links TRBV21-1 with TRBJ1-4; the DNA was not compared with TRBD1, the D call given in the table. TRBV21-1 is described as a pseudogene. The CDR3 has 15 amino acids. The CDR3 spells CASSPRDRGSEKLFF. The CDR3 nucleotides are TGTGCCAGCAGCCCTAGAGACAGGGGCAGTGAAAAACTGTTTTTT.

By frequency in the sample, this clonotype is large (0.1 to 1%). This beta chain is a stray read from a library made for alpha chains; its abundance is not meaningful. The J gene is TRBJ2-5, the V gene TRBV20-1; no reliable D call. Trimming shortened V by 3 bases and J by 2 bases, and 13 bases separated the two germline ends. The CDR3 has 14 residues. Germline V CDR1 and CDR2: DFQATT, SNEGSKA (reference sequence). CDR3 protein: CSARRSLSQETQYF. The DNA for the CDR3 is TGCAGTGCTAGGAGGTCGTTGAGTCAAGAGACCCAGTACTTC.

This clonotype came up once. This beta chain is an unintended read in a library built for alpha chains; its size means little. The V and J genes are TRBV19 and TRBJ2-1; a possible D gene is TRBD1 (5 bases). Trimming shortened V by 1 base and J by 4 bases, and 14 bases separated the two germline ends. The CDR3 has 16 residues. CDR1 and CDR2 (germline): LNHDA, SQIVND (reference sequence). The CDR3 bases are TGTGCCAGTAGTATAGGCGCAGGGAAGGGGTACAATGAGCAGTTCTTC. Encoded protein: CASSIGAGKGYNEQFF.

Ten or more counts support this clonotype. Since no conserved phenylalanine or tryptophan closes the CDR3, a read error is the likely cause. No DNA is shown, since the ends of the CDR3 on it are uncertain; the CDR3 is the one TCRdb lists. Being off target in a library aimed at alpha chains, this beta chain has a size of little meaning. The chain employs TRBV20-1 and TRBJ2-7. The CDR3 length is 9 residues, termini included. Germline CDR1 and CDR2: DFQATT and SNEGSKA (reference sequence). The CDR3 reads CSARREKEL.

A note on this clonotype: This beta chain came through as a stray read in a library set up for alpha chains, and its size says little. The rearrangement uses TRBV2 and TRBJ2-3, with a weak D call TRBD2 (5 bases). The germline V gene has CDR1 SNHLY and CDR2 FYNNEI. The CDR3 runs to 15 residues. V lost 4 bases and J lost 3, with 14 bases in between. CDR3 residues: CASSGTGQRTDTQYF. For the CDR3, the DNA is TGTGCCAGCAGTGGGACTGGCCAAAGGACAGATACGCAGTATTTT.

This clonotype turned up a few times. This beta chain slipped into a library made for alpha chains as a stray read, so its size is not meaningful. DNA of the CDR3: TGTGCCAGCAGCCCCCCCGGGATAGCGGGGGGAACCGGGGAGCTGTTTTTT. Translated: CASSPPGIAGGTGELFF. This chain joins TRBV7-2 and TRBJ2-2; 10 positions agree with TRBD2. Losses at the gene ends were 5 bases for V and 5 bases for J; bases not matched to a gene: 11. Germline V gene lookup returns CDR1 SGHTA and CDR2 FQGNSA. The CDR3 contains 17 residues.

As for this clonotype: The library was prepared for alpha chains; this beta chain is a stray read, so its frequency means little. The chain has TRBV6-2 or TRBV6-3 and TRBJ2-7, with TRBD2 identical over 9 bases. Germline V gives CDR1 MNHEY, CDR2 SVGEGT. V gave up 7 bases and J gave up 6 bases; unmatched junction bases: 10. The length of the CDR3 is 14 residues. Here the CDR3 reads CASNSGLASGEQYF. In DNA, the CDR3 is TGTGCCAGCAACTCGGGACTAGCATCGGGCGAGCAGTACTTC.